The 17 T cell receptor beta chains below come from one sample, sequenced in a study of cytomegalovirus exposure and HLA in healthy donors. Primers included in the PCR were 60 Vbeta and 13 Jbeta primers. Assay: immunoSEQ multiplex PCR; the TCRdb copy retains only in-frame clones and omits some. The sample has nearly 110,000 clones, approximately 80% seen once. The specimen was PBMCs. These receptors all stem from a man aged 45-65 years in good health and CMV-seronegative.

This sequence joins TRBV5-4 and TRBJ2-3, with a tentative D call TRBD1 (5 bases). Germline CDR1 is SGHNT and CDR2 is YYREEE (reference sequence). With 6 bases removed from V and 3 bases from J, the gap between germline ends came to 11 bases. The CDR3 contains 13 residues. The CDR3 protein is CASNAKGTDTQYF. CDR3 coding DNA: TGTGCCAGCAACGCCAAGGGGACAGATACGCAGTATTTT.

CDR3 residues: CASSQDAGETQYF. CDR3 nucleotide sequence: TGCGCCAGCAGCCAAGATGCGGGTGAGACCCAGTACTTC. The V call is TRBV4-1, the J call TRBJ2-5, with D tentatively TRBD2 (5 bases). CDR3 length: 13 residues. Trimming took 0 bases from V and 5 from J, leaving 7 bases between them. Germline CDR1 MGHRA, CDR2 YSYEKL.

This chain joins TRBV28 and TRBJ1-6; D is perhaps TRBD1 (5 bases). V was pared by 8 bases and J by 0 bases, with 17 bases between. The germline gives CDR1 MDHEN, CDR2 SYDVKM. The CDR3 is 17 residues long. DNA of the CDR3: TGTGCCAGCGGCCCGGTCGGGGGAAGCTCCTATAATTCACCCCTCCACTTT. As protein: CASGPVGGSSYNSPLHF.

The chain uses TRBV5-1 and TRBJ1-1; TRBD1 matches at 12 bases. There are 18 residues in the CDR3. From germline, CDR1 is SGHRS and CDR2 YFSETQ. The V and J ends lost 5 bases and 5 bases, in that order; junction bases with no gene match: 16. The CDR3: CASRFAGTGGSIGTEAFF. Here the CDR3 DNA reads TGCGCCAGCAGGTTCGCCGGGACAGGGGGCTCAATAGGAACTGAAGCTTTCTTT. The whole variable domain, remainder taken from reference TRBV5-1 and TRBJ1-1, is KAGVTQTPRYLIKTRGQQVTLSCSPISGHRSVSWYQQTPGQGLQFLFEYFSETQRNKGNFPGRFSGRQFSNSRSEMNVSTLELGDSALYLCASRFAGTGGSIGTEAFFGQGTRLTVV.

The J gene is TRBJ1-1, the V gene TRBV6-6, with D uncertain. Germline assignment: CDR1 MNHNY and CDR2 SVGAGI (reference sequence). CDR3 length: 12 amino acids. The V gene lost 7 bases and the J gene lost 2 bases, with 8 bases spanning the gap. CDR3 amino acids: CASTLLNTEAFF. In nucleotides, the CDR3 is TGTGCCAGCACCCTACTTAACACTGAAGCTTTCTTT.

The J gene is TRBJ1-6, the V gene TRBV6-6; D is unresolved. The CDR3 is 16 residues long. Trimming left V 2 bases short and J 0 bases short, with 8 bases between. Germline lookup yields CDR1 MNHNY and CDR2 SVGAGI (reference sequence). CDR3 sequence (DNA): TGTGCCAGCAGTTACGCCGCGAGCTCCTATAATTCACCCCTCCACTTT. It is translated as CASSYAASSYNSPLHF.

The chain joins TRBV7-6 to TRBJ2-1, with TRBD2 identical over 12 bases. Germline V gene lookup returns CDR1 SGHVS and CDR2 FNYEAQ. This CDR3 has 15 residues. V gave up 5 bases and J gave up 5 bases; unmatched junction bases: 4. CDR3 protein: CASSLGLAGNNEQFF. In nucleotides, the CDR3 is TGTGCCAGCAGCCTAGGACTAGCGGGGAACAATGAGCAGTTCTTC.

The chain uses TRBV6-4 and TRBJ1-1; D perhaps matches TRBD1 (6 bases). Per germline, CDR1 MRHNA and CDR2 SNTAGT. The V gene lost 5 bases and the J gene lost 8 bases, with 15 bases spanning the gap. The CDR3 is 13 amino acids. The CDR3: CASSRQGQSEAFF. The CDR3 coding sequence is TGTGCCAGCAGTCGGCAGGGGCAATCAGAAGCTTTCTTT.

The chain has TRBV5-1 and TRBJ1-1; D uncertain. CDR3 length: 12 amino acids. V was trimmed by 3 bases and J by 5 bases, leaving 8 bases between them. Germline assignment: CDR1 SGHRS and CDR2 YFSETQ. The CDR3 sequence is CASSSDLTEAFF. The CDR3 nucleotides are TGCGCCAGCAGCTCAGATCTGACTGAAGCTTTCTTT.

V is TRBV19 and J is TRBJ2-7; 10 bases match TRBD1. V lost 5 bases and J lost 3; bases outside the gene matches: 4. Germline V gene data show CDR1 as LNHDA and CDR2 as SQIVND (reference sequence). The CDR3 contains 14 residues. The CDR3 protein is CASSGGTGDYEQYF. In nucleotides, the CDR3 is TGTGCCAGTAGTGGCGGGACAGGGGACTACGAGCAGTACTTC. Filled out from reference TRBV19 and TRBJ2-7, the complete variable domain reads DGGITQSPKYLFRKEGQNVTLSCEQNLNHDAMYWYRQDPGQGLRLIYYSQIVNDFQKGDIAEGYSVSREKKESFPLTVTSAQKNPTAFYLCASSGGTGDYEQYFGPGTRLTVT.

Details on this clone: Likely a read error: the CDR3 ends without its conserved phenylalanine or tryptophan. The chain combines TRBV6-1 with TRBJ1-1, with D maybe TRBD1 (6 bases). Trimming removed 7 bases at V and 2 bases at J, with 11 bases between. Germline CDR1 and CDR2: MNHNS and SASEGT. CDR3 length: 13 residues. The CDR3 protein is CASMRGGNTEAFL. The DNA for the CDR3 is TGTGCCAGCATGAGAGGGGGAAACACTGAAGCTTTCCTT.

The chain recombines TRBV6-5 with TRBJ2-7; D perhaps matches TRBD1 (5 bases). CDR3 length: 12 amino acids. Germline lookup yields CDR1 MNHEY and CDR2 SVGAGI. With 5 bases removed from V and 3 bases from J, the gap between germline ends came to 8 bases. DNA of the CDR3: TGTGCCAGCAGTGGAGACAGCTACGAGCAGTACTTC. Translation gives CASSGDSYEQYF.

V gene TRBV11-2 combines with J gene TRBJ1-1; TRBD1 aligns across 9 bases. CDR1 is SGHAT, CDR2 FQNNGV, per germline. The length of the CDR3 is 16 residues. V was clipped by 5 bases and J by 5 bases; unmatched bases: 12. The CDR3 bases are TGTGCCAGCAGCGCACTGCCGGGACAGGGAGGGACTGAAGCTTTCTTT. Its protein is CASSALPGQGGTEAFF. Together with reference TRBV11-2 and TRBJ1-1, the CDR3 gives the full variable domain: EAGVAQSPRYKIIEKRQSVAFWCNPISGHATLYWYQQILGQGPKLLIQFQNNGVVDDSQLPKDRFSAERLKGVDSTLKIQPAKLEDSAVYLCASSALPGQGGTEAFFGQGTRLTVV.

The V and J genes are TRBV2 and TRBJ2-5; perhaps TRBD2 as D (5 bases). Per germline, CDR1 SNHLY and CDR2 FYNNEI. Trimming took off 6 bases at V and 2 bases at J, with 13 bases between the two ends. The CDR3 length is 14 residues. The CDR3: CASSATDYQETQYF. In DNA form, the CDR3 reads TGTGCCAGCAGCGCAACAGACTATCAAGAGACCCAGTACTTC.

The chain employs TRBV2 and TRBJ1-5; 7 bases fit TRBD1. CDR1 is SNHLY, CDR2 FYNNEI, per germline. The CDR3 covers 13 residues. The ends lost 7 bases at V and 3 bases at J; junction bases unmatched: 3. The CDR3 bases are TGTGCCAGCATACAGGGGCCCAATCAGCCCCAGCATTTT. Its translation: CASIQGPNQPQHF.

The rearrangement links TRBV5-1 to TRBJ1-5; D not certain. Trimming removed 0 bases at V and 4 bases at J, with 5 bases between. The length of the CDR3 is 13 residues. The V gene's germline CDR1 is SGHRS and CDR2 YFSETQ. The CDR3 protein is CASSLGRNQPQHF. CDR3 nucleotide sequence: TGCGCCAGCAGCTTGGGCCGGAATCAGCCCCAGCATTTT.

The chain recombines TRBV5-3 with TRBJ1-4, with D possibly matching TRBD1 (6 bases). TRBV5-3 is an ORF, with its function uncertain. The CDR3 totals 16 residues. The V and J ends lost 4 bases and 5 bases respectively, with 18 bases between them. The CDR3 protein is CARSGEGGEINEKLFF. The CDR3 DNA is TGTGCCAGAAGCGGAGAGGGGGGGGAGATCAATGAAAAACTGTTTTTT.